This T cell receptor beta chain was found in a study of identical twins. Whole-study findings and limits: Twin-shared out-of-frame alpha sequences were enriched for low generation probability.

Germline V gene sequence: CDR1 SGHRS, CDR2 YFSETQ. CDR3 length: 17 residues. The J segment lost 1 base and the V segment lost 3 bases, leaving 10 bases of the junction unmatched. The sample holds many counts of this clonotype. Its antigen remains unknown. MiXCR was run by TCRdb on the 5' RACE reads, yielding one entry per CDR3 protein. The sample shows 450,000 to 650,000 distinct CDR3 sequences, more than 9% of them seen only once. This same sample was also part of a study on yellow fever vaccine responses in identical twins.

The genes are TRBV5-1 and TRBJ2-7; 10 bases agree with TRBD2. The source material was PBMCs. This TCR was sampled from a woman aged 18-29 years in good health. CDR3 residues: CASSSTSGPVFSYEQYF. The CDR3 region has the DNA TGCGCCAGCAGCTCGACTAGCGGGCCCGTTTTTTCCTACGAGCAGTACTTC.